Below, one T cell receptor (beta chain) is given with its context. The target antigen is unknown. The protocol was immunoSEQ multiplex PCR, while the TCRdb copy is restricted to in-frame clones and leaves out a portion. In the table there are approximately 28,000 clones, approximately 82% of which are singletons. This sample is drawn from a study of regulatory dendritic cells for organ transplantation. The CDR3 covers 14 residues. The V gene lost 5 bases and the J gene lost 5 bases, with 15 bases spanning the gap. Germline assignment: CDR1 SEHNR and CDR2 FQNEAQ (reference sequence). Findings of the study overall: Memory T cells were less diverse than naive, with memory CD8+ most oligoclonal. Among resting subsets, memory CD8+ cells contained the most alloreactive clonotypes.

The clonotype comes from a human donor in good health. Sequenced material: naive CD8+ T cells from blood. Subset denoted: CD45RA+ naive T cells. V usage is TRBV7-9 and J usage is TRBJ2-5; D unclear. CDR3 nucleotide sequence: TGTGCCAGCAGCCCCCTTTCGGGTCGGGAGACCCAGTACTTC. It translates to CASSPLSGRETQYF. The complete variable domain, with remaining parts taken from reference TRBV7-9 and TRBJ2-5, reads DTGVSQNPRHKITKRGQNVTFRCDPISEHNRLYWYRQTLGQGPEFLTYFQNEAQLEKSRLLSDRFSAERPKGSFSTLEIQRTEQGDSAMYLCASSPLSGRETQYFGPGTRLLVL.